This TCR beta chain was identified during a study of blood T cells in healthy people across ages. The CDR3 sequence is 15 residues long. Germline V gene data show CDR1 as SEHNR and CDR2 as FQNEAQ (reference sequence). Germline trimming cut 4 bases from V and 5 bases from J; bases unmatched to any gene: 5. Alongside a J-beta primer mix, a sample-barcoded 5' primer served in a second PCR lasting about 6 to 12 cycles. Template switching added a 12-random-nucleotide identifier to every cDNA molecule. In TCRdb, the 5' RACE reads were re-called with MiXCR into one record per CDR3 protein. Of about 400,000 distinct CDR3 sequences detected, about 49% appear once; the ten largest clones hold approximately 51%. With each sample, at least 5 micrograms of total RNA were extracted.

The chain is built from TRBV7-9 and TRBJ2-5; 12 bases align to TRBD2. This TCR came from a man between 60 and 70 years old in good health. The sequencing sample was made of blood. CDR3 sequence (DNA): TGTGCCAGCAGCTCGCTAGCGGGGGGGCCGGAGACCCAGTACTTC. This gives the protein CASSSLAGGPETQYF. The full variable domain, rest sourced from reference TRBV7-9 and TRBJ2-5, is DTGVSQNPRHKITKRGQNVTFRCDPISEHNRLYWYRQTLGQGPEFLTYFQNEAQLEKSRLLSDRFSAERPKGSFSTLEIQRTEQGDSAMYLCASSSLAGGPETQYFGPGTRLLVL.